These T cell receptor beta chains were read from a single sample in a study of cytomegalovirus exposure and HLA in healthy donors. The method was immunoSEQ multiplex PCR; TCRdb's version includes in-frame clones alone and lacks a portion of them. The repertoire includes 250,000 to 400,000 clones, roughly 87% of them detected once, and about 0.96% sits in the top ten. The sample was PBMCs. The receptors come from a man aged 25 to 40 in good health and CMV-seronegative. Each CDR3 is given without its conserved first and last residue. A D gene is named only where the DNA matches it firmly. Size tells how often a clone was seen (once, few, many) or the class of an expanded clone, and some rows leave it out.

v_call	d_call	j_call	clone_size	cdr3_aa
TRBV10-3	.	TRBJ2-1	.	AISEDWTAGPSYNEQF
TRBV7-9	TRBD1	TRBJ1-2	.	ASSLLQGALGYT
TRBV4-3	TRBD1	TRBJ2-3	.	ASSLSTGWADTQY
TRBV5-1	TRBD1	TRBJ2-5	.	ASSQRDRVAETQY
TRBV5-6	TRBD1	TRBJ1-2	.	ASSSIDGQGRYGYT
TRBV4-1	TRBD2	TRBJ2-5	.	ASSHMMTSTKETQY
TRBV13	TRBD1	TRBJ2-3	.	ASSFQGAGTDTQY
TRBV14	TRBD1	TRBJ1-6	.	ASSPGTGYSPLH
TRBV6-5	.	TRBJ1-5	.	ASSYGGQNNQPQH
TRBV4-1	.	TRBJ2-2	.	ASSQVSPPGELF
TRBV5-5	.	TRBJ2-2	.	ASSTRQETLFSANTGELF
TRBV6-1	TRBD1	TRBJ1-6	.	ASSLGQGLNSPLH
TRBV23-1	TRBD2	TRBJ2-3	.	ASSQKGRGQGLAGNHDTQY
TRBV5-1	TRBD1	TRBJ2-3	.	ASSLPSDRGPTDTQY
TRBV9	.	TRBJ2-1	.	ASSVGQSSYNEQF
TRBV19	.	TRBJ2-7	.	ASSSRDFEDYEQY
TRBV4-1	TRBD2	TRBJ2-5	.	ASSRLPRGGQETQY
TRBV19	TRBD1	TRBJ1-4	.	ASSALDRGTTNEKLF
TRBV6-5	.	TRBJ1-1	once	ASSYSGGSVGTEAF
TRBV6-1	TRBD1	TRBJ1-2	.	ASSQGQGIMYGYT
TRBV11-2	.	TRBJ2-7	once	ASSSTGTLPYEQY
TRBV10-3	TRBD1	TRBJ1-2	.	AIFGPEDRIHGYT
TRBV5-5	.	TRBJ2-5	.	ASSLLGKQQETQY
TRBV5-1	.	TRBJ1-6	.	ASSEQNNSPLH
TRBV6-1	.	TRBJ2-3	.	ASSAPPTDTQY
TRBV7-9	TRBD1	TRBJ2-7	.	ASSSRQGATYEQY
TRBV19	TRBD1	TRBJ1-3	.	AITETGGSGNTIY
TRBV5-6	.	TRBJ2-3	.	ASSWGQVGGADTQY
TRBV5-4	TRBD1	TRBJ2-2	.	ASKGQGAGTGELF
TRBV19	.	TRBJ1-2	.	ASSLRGDYGYT
TRBV7-9	TRBD2	TRBJ2-1	.	ASSSGLANEQF
TRBV6-5	.	TRBJ1-1	.	ASSWTENTEAF
TRBV19	TRBD1	TRBJ1-5	.	ASSIVGQGANQPQH
TRBV11-2	.	TRBJ2-5	.	ASSFGGGPLETQY
TRBV13	.	TRBJ2-3	.	ASSTGGTQY
TRBV11-3	TRBD2	TRBJ2-3	.	ASSRGLAGGRDTQY
TRBV6-5	TRBD2	TRBJ2-7	few	ASSYRGDYEQY
TRBV19	TRBD1	TRBJ2-7	.	ASSPETGAYEQY
TRBV7-8	TRBD2	TRBJ2-2	.	ASSLTSGGPYTGELF
TRBV30	.	TRBJ1-5	.	AWSLTGRGQPQH
TRBV28	.	TRBJ1-2	.	ASIGGYGYT